This T cell receptor beta chain was identified in a study of T-cell reconstitution after alpha-beta-depleted transplantation in children. The CDR3 is 13 amino acids. Deletions cut 5 bases from V and 1 base from J, with 9 bases between. Germline V gives CDR1 SGHRS, CDR2 YFSETQ. Unique molecular identifiers tagged the TCRbeta library. TCRdb fed the PCR reads into MiXCR, producing one record per CDR3 protein. This sample has about 200,000 distinct CDR3 sequences, with about 6% found just once. This clonotype was found many times. Its antigen remains unidentified. General study points: Once a year had passed after transplant, T-cell counts and diversity came mostly from newly produced T cells.

The input for sequencing was PBMCs, taken before TCRalphabeta/CD19-depleted stem cell transplant. The source of this sequence is a girl under two years old with combined immunodeficiency, due to receive a stem cell transplant. The chain carries TRBV5-1 and TRBJ1-1; D is unclear. The chain's CDR3 is CASRLWENTEAFF. CDR3 nucleotides: TGCGCCAGCAGACTGTGGGAGAACACTGAAGCTTTCTTT.